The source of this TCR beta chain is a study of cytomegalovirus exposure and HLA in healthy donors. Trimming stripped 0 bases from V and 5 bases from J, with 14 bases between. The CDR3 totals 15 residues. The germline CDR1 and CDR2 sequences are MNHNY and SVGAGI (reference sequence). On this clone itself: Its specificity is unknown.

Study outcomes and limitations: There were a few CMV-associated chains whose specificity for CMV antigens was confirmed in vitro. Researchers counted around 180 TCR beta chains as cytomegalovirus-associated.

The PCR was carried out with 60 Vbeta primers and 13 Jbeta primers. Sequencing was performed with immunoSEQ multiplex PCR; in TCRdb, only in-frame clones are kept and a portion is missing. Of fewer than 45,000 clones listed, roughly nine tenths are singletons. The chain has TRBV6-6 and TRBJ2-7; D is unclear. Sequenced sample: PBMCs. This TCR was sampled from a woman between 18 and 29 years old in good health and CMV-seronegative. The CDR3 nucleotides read TGTGCCAGCAGTTACTCCGACTTAACTCGGGACGAGCAGTACTTC. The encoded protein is CASSYSDLTRDEQYF.